This T cell receptor beta chain was sequenced during a study of cytomegalovirus exposure and HLA in healthy donors. Study-wide findings and caveats: It was in a later analysis that TCR association rates were seen to vary by HLA locus, highest for DRB1 and lowest for HLA-C. Researchers reportedly found TCR beta sequences accurately predicted most subjects' HLA-A and HLA-B alleles.

Germline lookup yields CDR1 SGHKS and CDR2 YYEKEE (reference sequence). This CDR3 has 16 residues. The V and J ends lost 0 bases and 1 base, in that order; junction bases with no gene match: 4. This PCR relied on a set of 60 Vbeta primers and 13 Jbeta primers. The table came from immunoSEQ multiplex PCR; TCRdb's copy has only in-frame clones and leaves some out. The sample consists of around 170,000 clones, approximately 71% of them appearing once. A few counts support this clone. Its target is unknown. This TCR derives from a girl under 18 in good health and CMV-seronegative. The V and J genes are TRBV5-5 and TRBJ1-1; TRBD1 matches 9 bases. The sequenced sample consisted of PBMCs. The CDR3 loop is CASSLVGTGSNTEAFF. As DNA, the CDR3 is TGTGCCAGCAGCTTGGTGGGGACAGGGTCGAACACTGAAGCTTTCTTT.